The 2 T cell receptor beta chains below come from one sample, sequenced in a study of shared clonotypes between healthy human individuals. TCRdb's table, derived via immunoSEQ multiplex PCR, lists solely in-frame clones and lacks some. The sample has roughly 2 million clones; about 94% are singletons. Cells designated naive CD8 were CD45RO-negative and were positively selected for CCR7, with terminally differentiated effector memory CD45RA+ cells excluded. The sample was naive CD8+ T cells sorted from blood. Receptor source: a man younger than 35 in good health.

This clone appeared once. At the DNA level, this CDR3 is encoded by other sequences in the same sample as well. CDR3 amino acids: CASSSGTGGYEQYF. CDR3 DNA sequence: TGTGCCAGCAGCTCCGGTACAGGGGGCTACGAGCAGTACTTC. The V call is TRBV7-2, the J call TRBJ2-7; 8 positions match TRBD1. With 4 bases clipped from V and 3 bases from J, the junction kept 5 bases outside the gene matches. This CDR3 region has 14 residues. CDR1 and CDR2 from the germline V gene are SGHTA and FQGNSA.

The chain employs TRBV7-6 and TRBJ2-1, with a tentative D call TRBD2 (5 bases). V lost 5 bases and J lost 7, with 18 bases in between. Germline V gene sequence: CDR1 SGHVS, CDR2 FNYEAQ. The CDR3 is made up of 15 amino acids. The CDR3, as DNA: TGTGCCAGCAGCCTTTTAGTTGCGGGTATTAATGAGCAGTTCTTC. Amino acid sequence: CASSLLVAGINEQFF.